This T cell receptor beta chain was recorded in a study of blood T cell repertoires in COVID-19. About the research overall: T cells, B-cell-depleted T cells, or PBMCs provided the cDNA or gDNA that served as material.

The study drew participants aged about 18 to 89 years from 24 US areas. This CDR3 is built from 14 residues. V gave up 1 base and J gave up 3 bases; unmatched junction bases: 3. Germline V gives CDR1 SGHDT, CDR2 YYEEEE. Original data processing: Reference gene primer amplification yielded estimated nucleated cell counts. This table comes from immunoSEQ multiplex PCR, and its TCRdb copy is limited to in-frame clones, with some not included. The V and J calls and clone size come from that table; D and trimming were worked out from the DNA. The table records roughly 130,000 clones, just under 85% of them present only once.

The rearrangement links TRBV5-6 to TRBJ1-2; TRBD1 agrees at 7 bases. The material sequenced was PBMCs or T cells enriched from blood (not recorded which). This sequence originates from a woman between 50 and 59 years old with acute COVID-19. CDR3 coding DNA: TGTGCCAGCAGCTTGCCCGGGACAGACTATGGCTACACCTTC. The encoded protein is CASSLPGTDYGYTF.